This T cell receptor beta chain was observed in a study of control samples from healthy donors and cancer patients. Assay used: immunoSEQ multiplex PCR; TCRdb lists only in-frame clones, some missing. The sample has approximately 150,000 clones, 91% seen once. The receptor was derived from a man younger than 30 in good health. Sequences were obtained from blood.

As DNA, the CDR3 is TGTGCCAGCAGCCAAGCAGGCAGGGGGCATACTGAAGCTTTCTTT. Amino acid sequence: CASSQAGRGHTEAFF. J is TRBJ1-1 and V is TRBV4-2, with TRBD1 matching over 8 bases. CDR1 is LGHNA and CDR2 is YNFKEQ in the germline V gene. The CDR3 runs 15 residues. Trimming removed 1 base from V and 5 bases from J; junction bases left unmatched: 6.